The present entry profiles one T cell receptor beta chain with its context. This CDR3 has 14 residues. Germline CDR1 SGDLS, CDR2 YYNGEE. The V end lost 0 bases, the J end lost 2 bases, and 8 bases lay between the germline ends. The data were obtained in a study of OX40 agonist ivuxolimab in advanced cancers. Generated by immunoSEQ multiplex PCR, the TCRdb table keeps only in-frame clones and is missing some. This sample has some 45,000 clones, with around 86% found just once. The rearrangement uses TRBV9 and TRBJ1-2; no clear D. The TCR comes from an adult with an advanced solid tumor such as melanoma, head and neck, liver or kidney cancer. This material consisted of CD4+ or CD8+ T cells sorted from blood, taken in a trial of the OX40 agonist ivuxolimab. For the CDR3, the DNA is TGTGCCAGCAGCGTAGGGGGAGGGAACTATGGCTACACCTTC. Residues: CASSVGGGNYGYTF.